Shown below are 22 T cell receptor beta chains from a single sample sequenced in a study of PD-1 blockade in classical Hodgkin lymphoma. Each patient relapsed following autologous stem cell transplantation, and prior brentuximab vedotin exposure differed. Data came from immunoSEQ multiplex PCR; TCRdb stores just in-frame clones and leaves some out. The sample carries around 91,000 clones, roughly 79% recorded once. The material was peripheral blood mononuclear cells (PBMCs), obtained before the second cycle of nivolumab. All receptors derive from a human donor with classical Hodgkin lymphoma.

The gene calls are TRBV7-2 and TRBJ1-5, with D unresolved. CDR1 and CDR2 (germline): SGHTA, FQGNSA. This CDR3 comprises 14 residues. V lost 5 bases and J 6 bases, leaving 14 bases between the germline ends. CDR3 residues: CASSPDYLVQPQHF. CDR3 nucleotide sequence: TGTGCCAGCAGCCCAGATTACCTCGTTCAGCCCCAGCATTTT. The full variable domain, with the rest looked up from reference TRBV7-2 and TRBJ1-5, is GAGVSQSPSNKVTEKGKDVELRCDPISGHTALYWYRQSLGQGLEFLIYFQGNSAPDKSGLPSDRFSAERTGGSVSTLTIQRTQQEDSAVYLCASSPDYLVQPQHFGDGTRLSIL.

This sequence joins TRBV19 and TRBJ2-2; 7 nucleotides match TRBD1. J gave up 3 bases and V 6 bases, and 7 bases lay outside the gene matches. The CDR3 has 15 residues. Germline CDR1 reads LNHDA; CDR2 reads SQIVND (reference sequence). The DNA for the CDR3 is TGTGCCAGTAGATTGACAGGGAAGGACACCGGGGAGCTGTTTTTT. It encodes CASRLTGKDTGELFF.

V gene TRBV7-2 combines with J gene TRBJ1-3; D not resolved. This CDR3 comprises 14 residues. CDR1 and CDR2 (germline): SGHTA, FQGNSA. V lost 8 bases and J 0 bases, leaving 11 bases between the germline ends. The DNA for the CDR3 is TGTGCCAGCTCCCGCGGTAGCTCTGGAAACACCATATATTTT. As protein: CASSRGSSGNTIYF.

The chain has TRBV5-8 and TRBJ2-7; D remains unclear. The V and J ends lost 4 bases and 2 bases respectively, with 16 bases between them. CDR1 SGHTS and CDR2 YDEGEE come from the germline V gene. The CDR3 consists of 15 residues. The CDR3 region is CASSQELARAYEQYF. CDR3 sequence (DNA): TGTGCCAGCAGCCAAGAGCTGGCAAGAGCCTACGAGCAGTACTTC.

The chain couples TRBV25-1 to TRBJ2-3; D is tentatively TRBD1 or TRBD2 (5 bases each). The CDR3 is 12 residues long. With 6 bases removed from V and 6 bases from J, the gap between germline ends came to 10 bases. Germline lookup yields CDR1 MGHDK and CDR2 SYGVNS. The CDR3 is CASRRDGDTQYF. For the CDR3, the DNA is TGTGCCAGCAGACGGGACGGGGATACGCAGTATTTT.

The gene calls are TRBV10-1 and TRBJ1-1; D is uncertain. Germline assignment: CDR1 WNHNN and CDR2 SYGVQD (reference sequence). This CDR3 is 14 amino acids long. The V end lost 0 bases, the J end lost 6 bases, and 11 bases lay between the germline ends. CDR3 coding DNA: TGCGCCAGCAGTGAGTCGGTGGACTACTCTGAAGCTTTCTTT. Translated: CASSESVDYSEAFF.

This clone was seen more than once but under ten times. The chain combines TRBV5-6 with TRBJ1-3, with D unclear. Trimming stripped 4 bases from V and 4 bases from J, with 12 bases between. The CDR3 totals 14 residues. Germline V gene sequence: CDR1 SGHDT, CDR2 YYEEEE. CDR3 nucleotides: TGTGCCAGCAGCCCGGTCGGGCGAGGAAACACCATATATTTT. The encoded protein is CASSPVGRGNTIYF.

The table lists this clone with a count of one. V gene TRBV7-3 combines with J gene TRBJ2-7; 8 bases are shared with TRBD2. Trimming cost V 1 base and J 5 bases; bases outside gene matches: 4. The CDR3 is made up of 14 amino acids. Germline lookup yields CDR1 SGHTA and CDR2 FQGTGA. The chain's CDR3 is CASSLRATSDEQYF. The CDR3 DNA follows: TGTGCCAGCAGCTTAAGGGCGACTAGCGACGAGCAGTACTTC.

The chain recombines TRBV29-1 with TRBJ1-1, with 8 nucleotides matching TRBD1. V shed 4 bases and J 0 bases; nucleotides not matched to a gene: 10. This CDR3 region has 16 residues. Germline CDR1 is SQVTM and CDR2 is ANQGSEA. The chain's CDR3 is CSVAELVTGVNTEAFF. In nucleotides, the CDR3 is TGCAGCGTTGCCGAATTGGTGACAGGGGTGAACACTGAAGCTTTCTTT.

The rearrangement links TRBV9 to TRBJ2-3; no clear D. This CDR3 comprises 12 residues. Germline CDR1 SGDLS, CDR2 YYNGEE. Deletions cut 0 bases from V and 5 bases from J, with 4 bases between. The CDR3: CASSVGVDTQYF. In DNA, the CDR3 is TGTGCCAGCAGCGTAGGCGTAGATACGCAGTATTTT.

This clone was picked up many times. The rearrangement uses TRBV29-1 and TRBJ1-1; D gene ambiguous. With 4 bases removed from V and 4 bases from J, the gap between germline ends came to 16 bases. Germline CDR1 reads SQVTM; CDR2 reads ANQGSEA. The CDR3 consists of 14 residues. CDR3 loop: CSVAPPPATTEAFF. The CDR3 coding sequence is TGCAGCGTTGCTCCCCCCCCCGCTACCACTGAAGCTTTCTTT.

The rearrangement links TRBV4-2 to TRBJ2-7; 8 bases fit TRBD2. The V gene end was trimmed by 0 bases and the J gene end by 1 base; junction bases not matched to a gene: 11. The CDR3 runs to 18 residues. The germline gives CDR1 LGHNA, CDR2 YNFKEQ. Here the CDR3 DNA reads TGTGCCAGCAGCCAAGACCCGGCAGGTCTAGCGGGTTCCTACGAGCAGTACTTC. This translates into CASSQDPAGLAGSYEQYF.

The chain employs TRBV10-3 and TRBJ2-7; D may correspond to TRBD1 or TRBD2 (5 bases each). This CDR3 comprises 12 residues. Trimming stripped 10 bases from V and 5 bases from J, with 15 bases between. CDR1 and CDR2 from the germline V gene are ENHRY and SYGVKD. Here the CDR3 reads CATRGQGDEQYF. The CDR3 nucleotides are TGTGCCACCCGGGGCCAGGGCGACGAGCAGTACTTC.

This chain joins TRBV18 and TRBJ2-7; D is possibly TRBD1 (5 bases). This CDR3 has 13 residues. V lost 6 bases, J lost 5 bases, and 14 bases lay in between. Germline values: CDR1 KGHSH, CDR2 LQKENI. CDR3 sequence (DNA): TGTGCCAGCTCCCCTGCAGGGTATCACGAGCAGTACTTC. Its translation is CASSPAGYHEQYF.

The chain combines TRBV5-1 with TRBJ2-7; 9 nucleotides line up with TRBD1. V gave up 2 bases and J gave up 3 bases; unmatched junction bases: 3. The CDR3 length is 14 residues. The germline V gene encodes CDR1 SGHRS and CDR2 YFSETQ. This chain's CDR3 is CASSLSGQGYEQYF. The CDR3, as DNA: TGCGCCAGCAGCTTATCGGGACAGGGCTACGAGCAGTACTTC.

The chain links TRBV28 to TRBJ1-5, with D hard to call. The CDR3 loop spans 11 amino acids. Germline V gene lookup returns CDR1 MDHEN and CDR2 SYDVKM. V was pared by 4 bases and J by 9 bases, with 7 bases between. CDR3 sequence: CASSSSRPQHF. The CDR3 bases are TGTGCCAGCAGTTCTTCCAGGCCCCAGCATTTT. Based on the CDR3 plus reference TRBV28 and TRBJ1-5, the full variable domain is DVKVTQSSRYLVKRTGEKVFLECVQDMDHENMFWYRQDPGLGLRLIYFSYDVKMKEKGDIPEGYSVSREKKERFSLILESASTNQTSMYLCASSSSRPQHFGDGTRLSIL.

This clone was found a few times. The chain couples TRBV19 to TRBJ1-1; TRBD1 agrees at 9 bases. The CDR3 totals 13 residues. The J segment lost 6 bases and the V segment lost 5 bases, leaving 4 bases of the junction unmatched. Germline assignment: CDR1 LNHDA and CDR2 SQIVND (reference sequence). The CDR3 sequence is CASSAQGAAEAFF. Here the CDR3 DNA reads TGTGCCAGTAGTGCACAGGGGGCCGCTGAAGCTTTCTTT.

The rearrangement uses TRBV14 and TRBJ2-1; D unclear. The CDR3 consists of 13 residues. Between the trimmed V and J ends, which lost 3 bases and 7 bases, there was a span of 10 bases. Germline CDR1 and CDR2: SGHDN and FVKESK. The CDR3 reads CASSQSGGNEQFF. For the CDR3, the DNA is TGTGCCAGCAGCCAGAGTGGTGGAAATGAGCAGTTCTTC.

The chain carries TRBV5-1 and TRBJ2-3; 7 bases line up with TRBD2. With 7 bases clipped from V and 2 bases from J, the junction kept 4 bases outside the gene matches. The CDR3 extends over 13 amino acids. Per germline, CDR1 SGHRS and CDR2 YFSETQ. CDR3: CASLSGDTDTQYF. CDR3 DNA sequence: TGCGCCAGCTTGAGCGGGGACACAGATACGCAGTATTTT.

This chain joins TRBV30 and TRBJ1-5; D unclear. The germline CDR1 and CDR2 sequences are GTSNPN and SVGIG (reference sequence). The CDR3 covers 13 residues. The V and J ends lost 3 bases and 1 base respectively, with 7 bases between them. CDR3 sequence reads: CAWSLGSNQPQHF. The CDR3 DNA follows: TGTGCCTGGAGCCTTGGGAGCAATCAGCCCCAGCATTTT.

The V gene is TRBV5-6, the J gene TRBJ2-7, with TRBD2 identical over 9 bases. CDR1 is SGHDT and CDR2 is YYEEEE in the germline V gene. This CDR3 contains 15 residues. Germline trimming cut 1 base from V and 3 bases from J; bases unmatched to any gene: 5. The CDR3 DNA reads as TGTGCCAGCAGCTTGTTGCTAGCGGGAAACTACGAGCAGTACTTC. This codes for CASSLLLAGNYEQYF. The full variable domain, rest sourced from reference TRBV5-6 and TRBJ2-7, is DAGVTQSPTHLIKTRGQQVTLRCSPKSGHDTVSWYQQALGQGPQFIFQYYEEEERQRGNFPDRFSGHQFPNYSSELNVNALLLGDSALYLCASSLLLAGNYEQYFGPGTRLTVT.

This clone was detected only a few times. The CDR3 region is CATIGDASEQYF. Written as DNA, the CDR3 is TGTGCCACCATAGGGGACGCGTCCGAGCAGTACTTC. The chain is built from TRBV6-5 and TRBJ2-7; D may correspond to TRBD1 or TRBD2 (5 bases each). V was pared by 10 bases and J by 6 bases, with 16 bases between. Germline CDR1 is MNHEY and CDR2 is SVGAGI. This CDR3 has 12 residues.